This entry concerns a single T cell receptor (beta chain). The record originates from a study of blood T cell repertoires in COVID-19. Across the study: Whether acute or convalescent, the COVID-19 samples came from the United States, Italy and Spain.

Produced via immunoSEQ multiplex PCR; TCRdb's table is partial and in-frame only. The sample has some 87,000 clones; less than 85% are singletons. The CDR3 is 15 amino acids. CDR1 is MDHEN and CDR2 is SYDVKM in the germline V gene. V lost 10 bases, J lost 4 bases, and 14 bases stayed unmatched. The origin of this receptor is a middle-aged man who had recovered from COVID-19. The rearrangement links TRBV28 to TRBJ2-7; 9 nucleotides agree with TRBD1. Specimen: peripheral blood. CDR3 DNA: TGTGCCACCGTGGAGGGGGGGGGACAGGGTTACGAGCAGTACTTC. Its translation: CATVEGGGQGYEQYF.